This T cell receptor beta chain was observed in a study of T cell repertoires in ileal Crohn's disease (dated by TCRdb to 2018 to 2020). Turning to the overall study: The median duration of disease was roughly 8.2 years, and at the time of surgery about 35% of patients were active smokers. All patients had surgery for a complication: stricturing disease in around 60% and penetrating disease in 39%. Postoperative therapy was given to about half of the patients, with thiopurines administered to more than 10 patients and anti-TNF agents administered to 15 to 20 patients. TCR repertoire analysis was done in roughly 57 Crohn's disease patients from a prospective multicentre cohort. The study ran alongside a multicentre cohort designed to identify predictors of early endoscopic recurrence after ileocolonic resection. A Rutgeerts score above i0 was used to define endoscopic postoperative recurrence. The study sequenced roughly 170 mucosal samples from some 62 patients, taken at several locations on the surgical specimen and at postoperative endoscopy. What the work shows at the level of the full study, not this receptor alone: Endoscopic recurrence was found to be associated with higher high-frequency clone percentages at surgery, and recurrence was observed in all patients with clonality above 26.8% (18/57). Mucosal CD4 and CD8 T cells were sorted and sequenced only in a subgroup of patients, the size of which was not stated. Compared with CD4 T cells, sorted CD8 T cells contained more high-frequency clones, which suggests that the mucosal expansions were mostly CD8. Patients who were active smokers at surgery had a significantly higher proportion of clonal expansions than non-smokers (approximately 26% vs 17%, p=0.02).

Eligible patients were adults with ileal or ileocolonic Crohn's disease who had an indication for ileocolonic resection. Whole ileal mucosal biopsies were stored frozen at -80°C before DNA extraction. A TRizol-based method was used to extract genomic DNA from the frozen whole biopsies, and the DNA was quantified with a NanoDrop 2000 spectrophotometer. Of note for this clone: Its antigen is still unknown. Nothing much larger sits one base from this clone, and base qualities are not available.

For commercial TCRB immunosequencing, approximately 500 nanograms of biopsy DNA were submitted for each sample. A two-step, amplification bias-controlled multiplex PCR was used by Adaptive Biotechnology to amplify CDR3 regions from genomic DNA. The first PCR used primers for every V and J gene segment; the second PCR added barcodes and Illumina adapters. An Illumina instrument was used to sequence the CDR3 libraries. Concerning the study's data processing: Analysis combined the vendor-provided pipelines with custom analysis of raw data in R/Bioconductor under R version 3.3.0. Clonality, which ranges from 0 to 1, was calculated as the inverse of the normalised Shannon entropy across all productive clones. High-frequency clones were defined as the repertoire share of the top 100 clones, retaining only clones passing a 95% confidence test. Repertoire diversity was measured with the Simpson index, and overlap between samples was measured with the Morisita-Horn index. TCRdb stores this immuneACCESS table with in-frame sequences only. Part of the clones is absent; in the studies checked, under half of the shortfall reflects unresolved V genes, and no reason is known for the rest. That table gives V, J and clone size, and the DNA gave D and trimming. For this sample there are roughly 7,000 clones; 92% appear just once. The ten largest clones capture 1.6% of the sample.

This TCR was recovered from an adult with Crohn's disease. The sample consisted of ileal tissue.

The CDR3 protein is CASSPDRGRDSRSSYEQYF. The nucleotide sequence is given as TGTGCCAGCAGCCCCGACAGGGGGCGAGACAGCAGAAGCTCCTACGAGCAGTACTTC. The V gene is TRBV12-1 and the J gene is TRBJ2-7; TRBD1 reflects the table's D call only, with no check against the DNA. TRBV12-1 is shown as a pseudogene. The CDR3 has 19 amino acids, counting the end cysteine and phenylalanine. Here the CDR3 DNA is all that survives: 57 bases in frame from base 1.